Listed here is a single T cell receptor (beta chain). Its antigen is undetermined. The protocol was immunoSEQ multiplex PCR, while the TCRdb copy is restricted to in-frame clones and leaves out a portion. The profile shows roughly 5,000 clones, 69% of them singletons. Germline V gene data show CDR1 as LNHDA and CDR2 as SQIVND (reference sequence). The CDR3 length is 17 residues. The trim removed 3 bases at V and 0 bases at J, leaving 7 bases unmatched. The sample originates from a study of coeliac disease. Overall study: Coeliac patients had active, refractory type I, or gluten-free-diet-controlled disease. Without high-resolution HLA typing, biased TRBV7-2 usage was examined as a proof of principle.

Study outcomes and limitations: Of coeliac lamina propria samples, about 50% of the 18 held published gliadin-specific TRB sequences, versus 1 of 6 controls. Few TRB amino acid sequences were shared between samples; most were unique.

The V call is TRBV19, the J call TRBJ1-3; 8 nucleotides align to TRBD1. Sequences were obtained from lymphocytes from the gut lamina propria. The TCR originated in a woman aged 40 to 50. The CDR3 is CASSILRDRSSGNTIYF. CDR3 in DNA: TGTGCCAGTAGTATCCTTCGGGACAGGTCCTCTGGAAACACCATATATTTT.